This T cell receptor (beta chain) stems from a study of T cell responses to AZD1222 COVID-19 vaccine. General study points: Unmutated regions of variants are reportedly targeted by nearly half of spike-specific TCRs. There were mostly white British donors and more females than males, and clonal diversity was possibly underestimated. Vaccination with two AZD1222 doses was followed by a rise in Spike-specific TCR breadth and depth. Only after the peak T cell response were repertoires sampled.

Germline values: CDR1 SGHDT, CDR2 YYEEEE. V gave up 0 bases and J gave up 4 bases, with 8 bases separating them. This CDR3 has 14 residues. A word on this clone: Antigen unknown.

Libraries were prepared by immunoSEQ multiplex PCR; TCRdb keeps only in-frame clonotypes and omits some of them. Of 150,000 or so clones in the sample, roughly nine tenths were seen once. The rearrangement joins TRBV5-6 to TRBJ1-3; D is unresolved. Sequencing used peripheral blood, obtained on day 0 of AZD1222 vaccination. The receptor was isolated from an adult in good health. The CDR3: CASSLVQEGNTIYF. CDR3 DNA: TGTGCCAGCAGCTTGGTCCAGGAGGGAAACACCATATATTTT.